The 11 T cell receptor beta chains given below trace back to one sample, sequenced in a study of cytotoxic CD8 clonotypes in ibrutinib-treated CLL (dated by TCRdb to about 2021). This specimen's time point label, per the study, means: about 11 months on ibrutinib. Library preparation used the immunoSEQ multiplex PCR assay. TCRdb mirrors the immuneACCESS table, restricted to in-frame sequences. Some clones are absent from its copies; in checked studies, under half trace to an unresolved V gene, and the reason for the others is unknown. In all, the sample holds approximately 25,000 clones, and 65% to 80% of those were seen once. Of the sample, around 42% is held by the ten largest clones. The specimen was PBMCs, collected after 12 months of ibrutinib treatment. These receptors came from a human donor with chronic lymphocytic leukemia.

This CDR3 reads CASSFQRGYEQYF. The CDR3 region has the DNA TGTGCCAGCAGCTTTCAGCGGGGCTACGAGCAGTACTTC. The rearrangement uses TRBV5-4 and TRBJ2-7, with 7 bases identical to TRBD2. CDR3 size: 13 residues. J gave up 3 bases and V 2 bases, and 2 bases lay outside the gene matches. CDR1 and CDR2 (germline): SGHNT, YYREEE (reference sequence).

The genes are TRBV6-5 and TRBJ2-5; D may be TRBD1 or TRBD2 (5 bases each). The CDR3 totals 14 residues. Germline V CDR1 and CDR2: MNHEY, SVGAGI. V shed 0 bases and J shed 6 bases, with 11 bases lying between them. This CDR3 reads CASSYSRGWKTQYF. For the CDR3, the DNA is TGTGCCAGCAGTTACTCGAGGGGTTGGAAGACCCAGTACTTC.

The chain has TRBV19 and TRBJ1-2; D is unclear. This CDR3 region has 14 residues. CDR1 and CDR2 (germline): LNHDA, SQIVND (reference sequence). V was cut by 3 bases and J by 8 bases, with 16 bases left in between. The CDR3 DNA sequence: TGTGCCAGTAGTATCCCCACGGGGAGAAAAGGCTACACCTTC. As protein: CASSIPTGRKGYTF.

The chain's CDR3 is CASSLLWGPYNSPLHF. CDR3 DNA sequence: TGCGCCAGCAGCTTGCTCTGGGGACCCTATAATTCACCCCTCCACTTT. The chain has TRBV5-1 and TRBJ1-6, with D maybe TRBD1 (5 bases). Trimming pared 1 base from V and 2 bases from J, leaving 10 bases between. This CDR3 contains 16 residues. Per germline, CDR1 SGHRS and CDR2 YFSETQ.

This clone was found once. The chain combines TRBV29-1 with TRBJ1-2; 11 bases map to TRBD1. The CDR3 consists of 13 residues. The V gene end was trimmed by 6 bases and the J gene end by 3 bases; junction bases not matched to a gene: 3. Germline V gene lookup returns CDR1 SQVTM and CDR2 ANQGSEA. CDR3 nucleotides: TGCAGCGTGCGGACAGGGGGCTACTATGGCTACACCTTC. Translating it yields CSVRTGGYYGYTF.

This chain connects TRBV30 to TRBJ2-2, with D hard to call. The CDR3 is 14 residues long. CDR1 is GTSNPN, CDR2 SVGIG, per germline (reference sequence). V gave up 0 bases and J gave up 5 bases, with 10 bases separating them. The DNA for the CDR3 is TGTGCCTGGAGTGTACGAAGCCGGACCGGGGAGCTGTTTTTT. Translating it yields CAWSVRSRTGELFF.

This clone was detected a few times. J is TRBJ2-7 and V is TRBV7-2; the D gene could be TRBD1 or TRBD2 (5 bases each). With 1 base removed from V and 0 bases from J, the gap between germline ends came to 10 bases. From germline, CDR1 is SGHTA and CDR2 FQGNSA. CDR3 length equals 15 residues. CDR3 loop: CASSLESGSSYEQYF. Written as DNA, the CDR3 is TGTGCCAGCAGCTTAGAGTCAGGGAGCTCCTACGAGCAGTACTTC.

The gene calls are TRBV2 and TRBJ1-6; perhaps TRBD1 as D (6 bases). Per germline, CDR1 SNHLY and CDR2 FYNNEI. The CDR3 is 15 residues long. Trimming removed 4 bases at V and 5 bases at J, with 12 bases between. The CDR3 loop is CASSVRTANNSPLHF. CDR3 nucleotide sequence: TGTGCCAGCAGTGTAAGGACAGCTAATAATTCACCCCTCCACTTT. The full variable domain, with the rest looked up from reference TRBV2 and TRBJ1-6, is EPEVTQTPSHQVTQMGQEVILRCVPISNHLYFYWYRQILGQKVEFLVSFYNNEISEKSEIFDDQFSVERPDGSNFTLKIRSTKLEDSAMYFCASSVRTANNSPLHFGNGTRLTVT.

V is TRBV6-5 and J is TRBJ1-4, with TRBD1 matching over 8 bases. CDR3 length: 15 residues. The trim removed 6 bases at V and 3 bases at J, leaving 6 bases unmatched. Germline CDR1 reads MNHEY; CDR2 reads SVGAGI. CDR3 sequence: CASRAQGAPNEKLFF. Written as DNA, the CDR3 is TGTGCCAGCAGGGCCCAGGGGGCACCTAATGAAAAACTGTTTTTT.

The V gene is TRBV7-2, the J gene TRBJ2-7, with D maybe TRBD2 (6 bases). CDR3 length: 15 amino acids. The germline V and J ends were trimmed by 7 bases and 2 bases, with 18 bases remaining between them. Per germline, CDR1 SGHTA and CDR2 FQGNSA. CDR3 residues: CASNLGLANPYEQYF. The CDR3 DNA follows: TGTGCCAGCAACCTAGGGCTAGCGAACCCCTACGAGCAGTACTTC.

V and J are TRBV5-1 and TRBJ2-7; 8 bases line up with TRBD1. Germline V CDR1 and CDR2: SGHRS, YFSETQ. With V trimmed by 3 bases and J by 3 bases, 2 bases remained unmatched. CDR3 length: 13 amino acids. CDR3 region: CASSSGQDYEQYF. CDR3 DNA sequence: TGCGCCAGCAGCTCGGGACAGGACTACGAGCAGTACTTC. The full variable domain, with the rest looked up from reference TRBV5-1 and TRBJ2-7, is KAGVTQTPRYLIKTRGQQVTLSCSPISGHRSVSWYQQTPGQGLQFLFEYFSETQRNKGNFPGRFSGRQFSNSRSEMNVSTLELGDSALYLCASSSGQDYEQYFGPGTRLTVT.